This T cell receptor (beta chain) was found in a study of blood T cell repertoires in COVID-19. Study in general: Specimens from acute and convalescent COVID-19 originated in the United States, Italy and Spain. T cells, B-cell-depleted T cells, or PBMCs supplied cDNA or gDNA.

In the source study's methods: It was from reference gene primer amplification that nucleated cell counts were estimated. Using immunoSEQ multiplex PCR, the repertoire was profiled, and TCRdb retains in-frame clones only, with some absent. V, J and clone size reflect that table, while D and trimming were determined from the DNA. The sample has over 75,000 clones; around four fifths are singletons. The V gene lost 9 bases and the J gene lost 0 bases, with 9 bases spanning the gap. This CDR3 has 12 residues. CDR1 and CDR2 from the germline V gene are ENHRY and SYGVKD. This rearrangement joins TRBV10-3 to TRBJ2-7, with TRBD2 as a possible D gene (6 bases). Sample: peripheral blood. The clonotype originates from a human donor in a cohort sampled during active COVID-19. Written as DNA, the CDR3 is TGTGCCATAGCGGGTTCCTCCTACGAGCAGTACTTC. Translating it yields CAIAGSSYEQYF.